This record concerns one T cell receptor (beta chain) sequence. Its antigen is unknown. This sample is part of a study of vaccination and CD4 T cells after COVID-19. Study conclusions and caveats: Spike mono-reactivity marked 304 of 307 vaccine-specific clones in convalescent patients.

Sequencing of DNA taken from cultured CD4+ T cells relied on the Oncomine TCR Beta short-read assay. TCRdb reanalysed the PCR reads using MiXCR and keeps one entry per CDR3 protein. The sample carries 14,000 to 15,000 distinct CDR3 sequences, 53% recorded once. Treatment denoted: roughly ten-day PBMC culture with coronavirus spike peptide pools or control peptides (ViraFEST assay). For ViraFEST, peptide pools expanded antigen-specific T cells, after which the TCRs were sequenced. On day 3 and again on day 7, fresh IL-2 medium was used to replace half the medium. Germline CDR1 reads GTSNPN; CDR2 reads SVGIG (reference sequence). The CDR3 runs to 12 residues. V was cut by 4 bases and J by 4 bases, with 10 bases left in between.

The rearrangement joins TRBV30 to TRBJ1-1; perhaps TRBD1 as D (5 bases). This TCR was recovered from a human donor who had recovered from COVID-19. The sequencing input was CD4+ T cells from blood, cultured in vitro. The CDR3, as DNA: TGTGCCTGGATGCGAGACAGCACTGAAGCTTTCTTT. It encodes CAWMRDSTEAFF.